This T cell receptor beta chain came from a study of blood T cell repertoires in COVID-19 (dated by TCRdb to 2020 to 2022). At the level of the whole study: Samples from collaborators originated in the United States, Italy and Spain and spanned both the acute and convalescent phases of COVID-19. Samples were obtained from the ongoing ImmuneRACE study (first 160 participants) and from over 1,000 subjects provided by 6 global collaborators. Subjects who had been exposed to COVID-19, were actively infected with it, or had recovered from it provided the deeply sampled blood TCRbeta repertoires that made up the dataset. The prospective study material was composed of cDNA or gDNA derived from T cells, B-cell-depleted T cells, or PBMCs. The sample metadata nearly always contained a de-identified subject ID, COVID-19 status, age in years and sex. Where available, HLA class I and class II types were obtained from metadata supplied by the sample provider rather than from assay-based typing. The repertoires were released in a freely available public database meant as a resource for research on the immune response to SARS-CoV-2.

A word on this clone: The antigen it recognizes is unknown. Base-call qualities are not available, and no considerably larger clone is one nucleotide away.

V lost 1 base and J lost 2 bases; the stretch between them is 11 bases long. Measured from the cysteine to the phenylalanine, the CDR3 is 15 residues long. Only the CDR3 portion is preserved as DNA: 45 bases, with reading frame beginning at the first base. According to the germline V gene (reference sequence), CDR1 reads SEHNR and CDR2 reads FQNEAQ. TCRbeta CDR3 regions were amplified from genomic DNA using the immunoSEQ Assay, a bias-controlled multiplex PCR. For the original study's pipeline: The number of nucleated cells in each sample was estimated from the amplification of reference gene primers within the assay. Sequence reads were collapsed and filtered to measure the absolute abundance of every unique TCRbeta CDR3 rearrangement. Productive Simpson clonality was computed per sample as the square root of Simpson's diversity index over productive rearrangements. This is the immuneACCESS table as TCRdb keeps it, with only in-frame sequences that have V and J called. A part of the clones is gone; compared with another copy, unresolved V genes explain less than half, and the rest is unexplained. That table is the source of V, J and clone size, and D and trimming were worked out from the DNA. This sample lists about 35,000 clones; around 86% were detected once. About 9.4% of the sample lies in the top ten.

What the authors observed across the whole study: The amount of clinical and demographic metadata varied by source and participant and was provided uncurated.

Collaborating institutions collected whole blood in K2EDTA tubes following their own protocols. For TCRbeta analysis, collaborator samples were shipped as frozen whole blood, as isolated PBMCs, or as DNA extracted from either sample type. The sample comprised peripheral blood. The TCR comes from an elderly man with active COVID-19. The rearrangement joined TRBV7-9 to TRBJ1-2; possibly the D gene is TRBD1, per 5 matching bases. CDR3 loop: CASSLDPGINYGYTF. The sequenced DNA is TGTGCCAGCAGCTTAGATCCAGGGATCAACTATGGCTACACCTTC.